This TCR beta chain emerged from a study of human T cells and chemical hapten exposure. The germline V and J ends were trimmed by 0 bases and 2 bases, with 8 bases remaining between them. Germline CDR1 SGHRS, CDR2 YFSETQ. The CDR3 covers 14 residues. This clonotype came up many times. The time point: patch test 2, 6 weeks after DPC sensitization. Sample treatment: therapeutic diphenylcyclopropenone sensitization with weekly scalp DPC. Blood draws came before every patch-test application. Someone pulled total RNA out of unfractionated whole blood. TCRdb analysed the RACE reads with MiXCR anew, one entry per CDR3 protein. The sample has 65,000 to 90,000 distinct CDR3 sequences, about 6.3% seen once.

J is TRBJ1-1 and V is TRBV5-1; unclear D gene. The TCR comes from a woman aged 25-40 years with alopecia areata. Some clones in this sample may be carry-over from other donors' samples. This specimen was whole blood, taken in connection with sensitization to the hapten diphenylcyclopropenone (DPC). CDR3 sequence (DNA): TGCGCCAGCAGCTTGGTTCGGGGAAACACTGAAGCTTTCTTT. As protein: CASSLVRGNTEAFF.